This T cell receptor beta chain emerged from a study of shared clonotypes between healthy human individuals. As regards this clone: What it binds is unknown.

CDR3 length: 17 residues. The germline V gene encodes CDR1 SGHKS and CDR2 YYEKEE (reference sequence). With 4 bases clipped from V and 5 bases from J, the junction kept 8 bases outside the gene matches. Study-wide findings and caveats: Richness estimates generally favored naive over memory subsets.

The authors' processing: ImmunoSEQ sequences covered only the junction and lacked quality scores; filtering therefore differed. Repertoires were generated with immunoSEQ multiplex PCR, while TCRdb's copy carries only in-frame clones and drops some. The DNA was the basis for D and trimming; V, J and clone size are from that table. The data contain about 2.4 million clones, about 92% of them singletons. This chain connects TRBV5-5 to TRBJ2-1; TRBD2 matches at 14 bases. The TCR originated in a young man in good health. The sequencing input was naive CD4+ T cells sorted from blood. Documented subset: CD45RA+ positively selected. Written as DNA, the CDR3 is TGTGCCAGCAGCCTGACTAGCGGGGGGGCCACCCACAATGAGCAGTTCTTC. As protein: CASSLTSGGATHNEQFF.